Following are 5 T cell receptor beta chains from one sample sequenced in a study of preoperative IRX-2 immunotherapy in early breast cancer. Assay: immunoSEQ multiplex PCR; the TCRdb copy retains only in-frame clones and omits some. The sample lists approximately 28,000 clones, roughly four fifths occurring once. The sample's treatment: preoperative locoregional IRX-2 cytokine immunotherapy. The sample was acquired from a patient treated with IRX-2 immunotherapy. The source is a human donor with breast cancer.

The rearrangement uses TRBV6-8 and TRBJ1-3; TRBD1 agrees at 8 bases. V lost 2 bases to trimming and J lost 4 bases; unmatched junction nucleotides: 4. The CDR3 is 15 residues long. CDR1 MNHGY and CDR2 SAAAGT come from the germline V gene. The CDR3 nucleotides are TGTGCCAGCAGTTACCAGGGGGCAGCCGGAAACACCATATATTTT. As protein: CASSYQGAAGNTIYF.

The chain couples TRBV5-1 to TRBJ2-3; 9 bases agree with TRBD1. V was clipped by 4 bases and J by 4 bases; unmatched bases: 10. This CDR3 spans 16 amino acids. The germline gives CDR1 SGHRS, CDR2 YFSETQ. CDR3 sequence: CASSPQGQGVSDTQYF. The DNA of the CDR3 is TGCGCCAGCAGCCCACAGGGACAGGGTGTTTCAGATACGCAGTATTTT.

The V gene is TRBV19, the J gene TRBJ1-2, with no clear D. Germline values: CDR1 LNHDA, CDR2 SQIVND (reference sequence). Trimming pared 3 bases from V and 8 bases from J, leaving 13 bases between. The CDR3 loop spans 13 amino acids. CDR3 sequence reads: CASSIAMARGYTF. In DNA form, the CDR3 reads TGTGCCAGTAGTATCGCTATGGCCCGCGGCTACACCTTC.

This clone was picked up one time. The V call is TRBV11-3, the J call TRBJ1-1; 8 positions agree with TRBD1. The CDR3 runs to 14 residues. The V gene end was trimmed by 5 bases and the J gene end by 5 bases; junction bases not matched to a gene: 7. Germline V CDR1 and CDR2: SGHNT, YENEEA. CDR3 amino acids: CASSRQGRRTEAFF. The CDR3 coding sequence is TGTGCCAGCAGCCGACAGGGGAGGAGGACTGAAGCTTTCTTT. Full variable domain (outside the CDR3, taken from reference TRBV11-3 and TRBJ1-1): EAGVVQSPRYKIIEKKQPVAFWCNPISGHNTLYWYLQNLGQGPELLIRYENEEAVDDSQLPKDRFSAERLKGVDSTLKIQPAELGDSAVYLCASSRQGRRTEAFFGQGTRLTVV.

CDR3 sequence (DNA): TGTGCCAGCAGCGGAAATACAGGGGGCCGGAGTGAAAAACTGTTTTTT. Its translation is CASSGNTGGRSEKLFF. The rearrangement links TRBV11-3 to TRBJ1-4; 9 bases align to TRBD1. V shed 5 bases, J shed 7 bases, and the junction held 11 bases outside the gene matches. CDR1 is SGHNT and CDR2 is YENEEA in the germline V gene. The CDR3 loop spans 16 amino acids.